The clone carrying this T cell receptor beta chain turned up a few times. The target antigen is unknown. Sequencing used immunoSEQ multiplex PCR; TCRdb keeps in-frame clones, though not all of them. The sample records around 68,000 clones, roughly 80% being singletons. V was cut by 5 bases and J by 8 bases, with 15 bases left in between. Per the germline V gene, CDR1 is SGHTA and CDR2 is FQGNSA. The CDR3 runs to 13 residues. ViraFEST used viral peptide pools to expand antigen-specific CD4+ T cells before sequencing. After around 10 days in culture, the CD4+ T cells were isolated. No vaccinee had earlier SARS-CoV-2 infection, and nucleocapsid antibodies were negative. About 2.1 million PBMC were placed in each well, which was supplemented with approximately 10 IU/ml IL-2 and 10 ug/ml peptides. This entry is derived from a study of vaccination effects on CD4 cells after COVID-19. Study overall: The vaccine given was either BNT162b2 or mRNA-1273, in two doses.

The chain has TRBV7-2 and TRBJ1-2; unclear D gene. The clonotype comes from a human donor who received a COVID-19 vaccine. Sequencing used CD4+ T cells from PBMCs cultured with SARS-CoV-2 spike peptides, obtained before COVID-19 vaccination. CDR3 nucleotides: TGTGCCAGCAGCCCCACGGGCCTCGAGGGCTACACCTTC. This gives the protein CASSPTGLEGYTF.